The rows below give T cell receptor beta chains drawn from one sample of a study of T cell repertoires in cytomegalovirus infection. TCRdb reprocessed the reads with MiXCR, giving one entry per CDR3 protein. The profile shows approximately 1,000,000 distinct CDR3 sequences, roughly 31% of them singletons. Their recognized antigens are unknown. The sample here was cultured CD8+ T cells from PBMCs, taken from culture after CMV antigen stimulation. The source is a human donor in good health (CMV status not recorded). Some clones in this sample may be carry-over from other donors' samples. CDR3s include the opening cysteine and the closing phenylalanine or tryptophan. Fields, in order: D gene, J gene, clone size, V gene, CDR3 DNA, CDR3 protein. A D gene is named only where the DNA matches it firmly. Size values are once, few and many counts, or a class for expanded clones, and some rows have none.

D: .
J: TRBJ2-7
size: .
V: TRBV10-3
DNA: TGTGCCATCAGTTCCGGGCCCTTCTACGAGCAGTACTTC
CDR3: CAISSGPFYEQYF

D: .
J: TRBJ1-1
size: .
V: TRBV11-2
DNA: TGTGCCAGCAGCCCTTTTGCGGGGAACACTGAAGCTTTCTTT
CDR3: CASSPFAGNTEAFF

D: .
J: TRBJ2-1
size: .
V: TRBV10-3
DNA: TGTGCCATCAGTGAGCCGGGGATGGAGCAGTTCTTC
CDR3: CAISEPGMEQFF

D: TRBD1
J: TRBJ1-4
size: many
V: TRBV7-8
DNA: TGTGCCAGCAGCTTGGGGACAGGCAATAATGAAAAACTGTTTTTT
CDR3: CASSLGTGNNEKLFF

D: .
J: TRBJ2-7
size: .
V: TRBV2
DNA: TGTGCCAGCAGTGACACGGCAGGGACCTACGAGCAGTACTTC
CDR3: CASSDTAGTYEQYF

D: .
J: TRBJ2-6
size: few
V: TRBV19
DNA: TGTGCCAGTAGTACAACCGGCCACTCTGGGGCCAACGTCCTGACTTTC
CDR3: CASSTTGHSGANVLTF

D: .
J: TRBJ1-1
size: .
V: TRBV7-6
DNA: TGTGCCAGCTCCTCCTCTTCGGTGAACACTGAAGCTTTCTTT
CDR3: CASSSSSVNTEAFF

D: .
J: TRBJ1-2
size: many
V: TRBV11-1
DNA: TGTGCCAGCAGCTCCCACTACAACCTTCGGACCCCATCCAATGGCTACACCTTC
CDR3: CASSSHYNLRTPSNGYTF

D: TRBD1
J: TRBJ1-4
size: few
V: TRBV6-6
DNA: TGTGCCAGCAGTGGGACAGAAGATGCAACTAATGAAAAACTGTTTTTT
CDR3: CASSGTEDATNEKLFF

D: .
J: TRBJ1-1
size: .
V: TRBV20-1
DNA: TGCAGTGCCCGGTGGGGAAAGAGGGGTCTGGGGACTGAAGCTTTCTTT
CDR3: CSARWGKRGLGTEAFF

D: TRBD1
J: TRBJ2-2
size: many
V: TRBV7-6
DNA: TGTGCCAGCAGCTTAGAGGCGGCAGGGGACAGGGCTGGCACCGGGGAGCTGTTTTTT
CDR3: CASSLEAAGDRAGTGELFF

D: TRBD1
J: TRBJ2-7
size: .
V: TRBV9
DNA: TGTGCCAGCAGCGCTCCTGGGACAGGGGCCTACGAGCAGTACTTC
CDR3: CASSAPGTGAYEQYF

D: .
J: TRBJ1-2
size: .
V: TRBV20-1
DNA: TGCAGTGCTAGAGTCAGACCCGAGACAAGCTATGGCTACACCTTC
CDR3: CSARVRPETSYGYTF

D: .
J: TRBJ1-1
size: .
V: TRBV5-6
DNA: TGTGCCAGCAGCTTGGGATCGCCGTATTTCACTGAAGCTTTCTTT
CDR3: CASSLGSPYFTEAFF

D: TRBD2
J: TRBJ2-5
size: .
V: TRBV20-1
DNA: TGCAGTGCAGGGCCTCTCTTGGCTAGCGGGGGGGGGGAGACCCAGTACTTC
CDR3: CSAGPLLASGGGETQYF

D: .
J: TRBJ1-5
size: few
V: TRBV12-3/TRBV12-4
DNA: TGTGCCAGCAGTGATAGCATGGGAGGGAGCAATCAGCCCCAGCATTTT
CDR3: CASSDSMGGSNQPQHF

D: .
J: TRBJ2-1
size: .
V: TRBV6-4
DNA: TGTGCCAGCAGTGACTCGATTGGGCATGAGCAGTTCTTC
CDR3: CASSDSIGHEQFF

D: .
J: TRBJ2-1
size: few
V: TRBV7-9
DNA: TGTGCCAGCAGCTTAGCGACTAGTCTATGGGAGCAGTTCTTC
CDR3: CASSLATSLWEQFF

D: .
J: TRBJ1-5
size: .
V: TRBV15
DNA: TGTGCCACCAGATCGGACAATCAGCCCCAGCATTTT
CDR3: CATRSDNQPQHF

D: .
J: TRBJ2-7
size: many
V: TRBV7-2
DNA: TGTGCCAGCAGCTTACTGGGCTCCTACGAGCAGTACTTC
CDR3: CASSLLGSYEQYF

D: .
J: TRBJ2-5
size: few
V: TRBV12-3/TRBV12-4
DNA: TGTGCCAGCAGTCGGTCCCTGGAGGAGACCCAGTACTTC
CDR3: CASSRSLEETQYF

D: .
J: TRBJ1-1
size: .
V: TRBV29-1
DNA: TGCAGCGACTTGGGGGAAGATGCTGAAGCTTTCTTT
CDR3: CSDLGEDAEAFF